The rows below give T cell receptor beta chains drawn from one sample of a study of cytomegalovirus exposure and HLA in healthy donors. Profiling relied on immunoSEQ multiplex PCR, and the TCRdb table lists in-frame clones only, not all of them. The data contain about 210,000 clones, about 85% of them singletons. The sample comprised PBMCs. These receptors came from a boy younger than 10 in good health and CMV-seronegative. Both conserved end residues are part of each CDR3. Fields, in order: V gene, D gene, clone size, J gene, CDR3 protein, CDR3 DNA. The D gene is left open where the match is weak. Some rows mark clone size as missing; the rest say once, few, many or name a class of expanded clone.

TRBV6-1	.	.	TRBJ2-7	CASSEASVSYEQYF	TGTGCCAGCAGTGAAGCGTCAGTCTCCTACGAGCAGTACTTC
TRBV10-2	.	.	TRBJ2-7	CASSESLYEQYF	TGCGCCAGCAGTGAGAGCCTCTACGAGCAGTACTTC
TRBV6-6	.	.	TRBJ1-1	CASSYWGRNTEAFF	TGTGCCAGCAGTTACTGGGGCAGGAACACTGAAGCTTTCTTT
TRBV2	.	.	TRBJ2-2	CASSVWGGKVSGELFF	TGTGCCAGCAGTGTCTGGGGAGGAAAAGTCTCCGGGGAGCTGTTTTTT
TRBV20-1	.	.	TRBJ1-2	CSASSYGYTF	TGCAGTGCGTCTAGCTATGGCTACACCTTC
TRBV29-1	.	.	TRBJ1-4	CSGKDSPNEKLFF	TGCAGCGGCAAGGACAGCCCTAATGAAAAACTGTTTTTT
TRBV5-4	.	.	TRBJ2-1	CASSLPTGNYNEQFF	TGTGCCAGCAGCTTGCCGACAGGAAACTACAATGAGCAGTTCTTC
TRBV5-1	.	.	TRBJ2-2	CASSPLAGEKTGELFF	TGCGCCAGCAGCCCCCTAGCTGGGGAGAAGACCGGGGAGCTGTTTTTT
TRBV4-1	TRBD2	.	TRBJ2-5	CASSQLAGGMEETQYF	TGCGCCAGCAGCCAGTTAGCGGGGGGGATGGAAGAGACCCAGTACTTC
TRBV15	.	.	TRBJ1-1	CATSRSTLGGLPEAFF	TGTGCCACCAGCAGGTCCACGCTAGGGGGTTTGCCTGAAGCTTTCTTT
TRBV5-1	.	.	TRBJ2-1	CASRTFFTNYNEQFF	TGCGCCAGCAGGACTTTTTTTACTAACTACAATGAGCAGTTCTTC
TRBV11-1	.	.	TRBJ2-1	CASSPRINEQFF	TGTGCCAGCAGCCCCAGGATCAATGAGCAGTTCTTC
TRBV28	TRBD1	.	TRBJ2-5	CASSDGTGWQETQYF	TGTGCCAGCAGTGATGGGACAGGCTGGCAAGAGACCCAGTACTTC
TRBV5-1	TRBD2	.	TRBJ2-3	CASSFVAGSTDTQYF	TGCGCCAGCAGCTTTGTAGCGGGGAGCACAGATACGCAGTATTTT
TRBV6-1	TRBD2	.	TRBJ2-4	CASKRWLAENIQYF	TGTGCCAGCAAGCGCTGGCTAGCGGAAAACATTCAGTACTTC
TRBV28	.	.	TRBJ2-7	CASSGFGEQYF	TGTGCCAGCAGCGGGTTTGGGGAGCAGTACTTC
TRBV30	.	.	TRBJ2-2	CAWSRAAGSWGELFF	TGTGCCTGGTCCCGAGCGGCGGGTTCGTGGGGGGAGCTGTTTTTT
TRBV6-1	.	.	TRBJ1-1	CASKNREGGNTEAFF	TGTGCCAGCAAGAACAGGGAGGGGGGGAACACTGAAGCTTTCTTT
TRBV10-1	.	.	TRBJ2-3	CASSVVATDTQYF	TGCGCCAGCAGTGTGGTAGCGACAGATACGCAGTATTTT
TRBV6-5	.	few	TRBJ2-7	CASSYSREPSYEQYF	TGTGCCAGCAGTTACTCCCGGGAACCGTCCTACGAGCAGTACTTC
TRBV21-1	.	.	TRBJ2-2	CASSRNREGSTGELFF	TGTGCCAGCAGCAGGAACCGGGAGGGATCCACCGGGGAGCTGTTTTTT
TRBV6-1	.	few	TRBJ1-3	CASSEAPPGSGNTIYF	TGTGCCAGCAGTGAAGCCCCCCCCGGGTCTGGAAACACCATATATTTT
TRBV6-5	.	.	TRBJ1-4	CASSRQAAGEKLFF	TGTGCCAGCAGCCGACAGGCGGCCGGTGAAAAACTGTTTTTT
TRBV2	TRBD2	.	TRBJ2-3	CASRRREGLTDTQYF	TGTGCCAGCAGGCGGAGGGAGGGCTTAACAGATACGCAGTATTTT
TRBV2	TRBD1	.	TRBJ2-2	CASSEYRGGSGELFF	TGTGCCAGCAGTGAGTACAGGGGCGGTTCCGGGGAGCTGTTTTTT
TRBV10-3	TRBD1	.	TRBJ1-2	CAISESPATGPGKGYTF	TGTGCCATCAGTGAGTCGCCCGCGACAGGGCCGGGAAAAGGCTACACCTTC